Included here is one T cell receptor beta chain sequence, with context. Its antigen has not been determined. There are no base qualities to consult, and no much larger clone falls within one base. This entry belongs to a study of cytomegalovirus exposure and HLA in healthy donors (TCRdb year 2017). For the study in its entirety: An earlier analysis of some 550 of the donors reported more than 250 Gb of sequence data and more than 90 million unique TCR beta sequences from about 179 million T cells. A later analysis re-examined previously published TCR beta repertoires from hundreds of donors and added high-resolution HLA genotyping to investigate patterns of TCR occurrence. Besides the first cohort of under 700 subjects, a separate validation cohort made up of 120 different subjects was used. Typing coverage varied by locus: about 620-640 donors for A, B, C, DRB1 and DQB1; approximately 520 for DQA1; about 590 for DPA1; under 490 for DPB1. On average, roughly 200,000 unique TCR beta nucleotide sequences were sequenced per donor among a few hundred genotyped donors of the cohort, with around 19% of those sequences being non-productive. In a later genetic analysis, genome-wide SNP genotypes for about 55% of the roughly 700 donors were used, and that subset was treated as a discovery cohort. Donor age, sex, ethnicity and CMV serostatus were collected together with the repertoire data. A few DR-DQ haplotypes were treated as single units for association and clustering because of strong linkage in the cohort. An early release covering roughly 600 HLA-typed donors comprised about 290 gigabases of sequencing data and around 85 million unique TCR sequences. The study used immunosequencing to profile the T cell repertoires of 600 to 850 subjects and linked those repertoires to cytomegalovirus serostatus. Rather than drawing on any new phenotypic data, the later analysis identified candidate immune exposures from TCR beta sequences and the way those sequences occurred across donors. Every repertoire in the discovery cohort had been generated on one and the same sequencing platform. The study aimed to test whether signatures of past pathogen exposure could be identified by cataloging public T cell receptors. HLA typing covered class I and class II loci at four-digit resolution. In an earlier analysis of 587 of the donors, high-throughput TCR beta sequencing was used to judge whether each TCR beta V gene segment behaved as functional or pseudogenic. The study combined high-throughput TCR immunosequencing, statistical association of individual TCRs with disease status, and machine learning to predict cytomegalovirus infection status. Of the 300 to 450 genotyped donors, 81% fell in the genetic ancestry cluster associated with self-reported Caucasian donors.

What the authors observed across the whole study: The classifier was reported to diagnose cytomegalovirus status with high specificity and sensitivity in both the original cohort and the validation cohort. A later analysis associated around 16,000 TCR beta sequences with specific HLA alleles at a false discovery rate of 0.05. For the cohort, immune exposure information was limited to CMV serostatus. A further reported finding was that TCR beta sequences accurately predicted the HLA-A and HLA-B alleles for most subjects in the first cohort. Several of the top co-occurrence clusters appeared to be linked to parvovirus B19, influenza, CMV and Epstein-Barr virus, according to a later analysis. Because the 87-base-pair reads could not distinguish some IMGT-functional V segments, including TRBV6-2 and TRBV6-3, those segments were excluded. When HLA alleles, especially DR and DQ, strongly co-occurred, attributing TCR associations to individual alleles was difficult. V-gene and J-gene trimming of TCR beta chains was associated with a missense DCLRE1C variant in a later genetic analysis, and the association was replicated in an independent cohort. In vitro tests confirmed that a few of the cytomegalovirus-associated TCR beta chains recognize cytomegalovirus antigens. Linkage disequilibrium might explain the correlated functional status among segregating V segments, but an unknown experimental factor could not be excluded. Broadly in line with IMGT annotations, most TCR beta V segments showed up in productive rearrangements about 87% or about 30% of the time in an earlier analysis of roughly 590 of the donors. The earlier analysis of fewer than 750 of the donors excluded 15 to 20 rarely observed V segments, including chromosome 9 orphons, because counts were too low. A group of highly shared sequence variants was considered likely to be a technical artifact of the sequencing pipeline. A later analysis found that HLA-associated TCR beta chains were more clonally expanded and had lower generation probabilities than equally common non-associated chains. Only TCR beta chains were sequenced in this cohort, and the absence of alpha or paired-chain data limited detectable features. The authors suggested that the approach could potentially be extended to other disease states and immunological phenotypes. Most CMV-associated TCR beta chains appeared to be HLA-restricted in a later analysis, and the HLA associations seemed to be driven largely by CMV exposure. Presence/absence analyses assumed roughly uniform sequencing depth across donors, an assumption that may not hold. According to a later genetic analysis, donors in an Asian-associated ancestry cluster had fewer N-insertions in productive TCRs than the approximately 650-donor mean. A later analysis found that TCR association rates varied across HLA loci, with DRB1 alleles showing the most associated TCRs and HLA-C alleles the fewest. Across donors, most TCR sequences were observed very rarely, whereas some public TCRs were present in many individuals. The study gave a list of some 150 TCR beta chains associated with cytomegalovirus. Because some donors lacked HLA typing at each locus, the association tests relied only on the typed subset.

The library was obtained by the immunoSEQ multiplex PCR assay. The multiplex PCR relied on a mix of 60 forward primers for TCR Vbeta segments and 13 reverse primers for TCR Jbeta segments. Amplification of the CDR3 region of rearranged TCR beta genes was performed with a multiplex PCR assay on genomic DNA. Amplified TCR beta libraries were sequenced as 87-base-pair reads on the Illumina HiSeq System. From the authors' description of their analysis: A later analysis counted around 72 million unique TCR beta chains across the 550 to 750 repertoires, and around 9.9 million of these chains were shared by at least two donors. A nearest-neighbor algorithm error-corrected the raw reads and collapsed the reads into unique sequences, merging closely related sequences to remove PCR and sequencing errors. V, D and J gene segments were assigned by aligning CDR3 sequences to IMGT reference sequences. For a sequence to be retained, a match of at least six nucleotides was required to both a V gene segment and a J gene segment. Rearrangements were called productive when the CDR3 lacked stop codons and stayed in frame with V and J; all others were non-productive. Following IMGT convention, CDR3 was defined as the stretch from the second conserved V-encoded cysteine to the conserved J-encoded phenylalanine. The earlier analysis of more than 450 of the donors excluded sequences that lacked an unambiguous match to a single V gene segment. In an earlier analysis of around 600 of the donors, V segments were called functional above 56.7% productive rearrangements and were called segregating when the between-donor standard deviation exceeded 5%. A statistical classification framework was developed to diagnose cytomegalovirus status using the catalog of TCR beta chain sequences. V and J gene assignment, in a later analysis, came from comparing TCR nucleotide sequences with IMGT/GENE-DB human TR gene sequences. The TCRdist pipeline was used in a later analysis to assign CDR3 sequences and most-parsimonious VDJ recombination scenarios. In a later analysis, each TCR beta chain was defined by its CDR3 amino acid sequence together with its V-gene family, and reads lacking a unique V-gene family were excluded. In a later analysis, 500 to 700 highly shared, low-generation-probability nucleotide sequences were removed to address suspected cross-contamination and a sequencing artifact. A later analysis calculated a clonal expansion index for each public chain from normalized within-repertoire ranks of inferred template counts. A later analysis computed generation probabilities with a VDJ recombination model fitted to out-of-frame rearrangements, and checked the results against IGoR. A later analysis scored TCR-TCR, TCR-HLA and TCR-CMV co-occurrence with hypergeometric tests, applying a repertoire-size bias correction to TCR pairs. A later analysis estimated false discovery rates by permuting HLA or CMV assignments 20 times. In a later analysis, co-occurring TCRs were grouped using DBSCAN, and TCRdist sequence similarity was added for clustering within HLA-allele-positive subsets. For co-occurrence clustering, repertoires with fewer than 30,000 or more than 120,000 public chains were excluded, along with five or six repertoires with anomalous nucleotide sharing. Imported from immuneACCESS, the table was reduced by TCRdb to in-frame sequences with V and J called. These copies leave out some clones; in studies compared against another copy, an unresolved V gene accounts for under half, and the cause of the remainder is not known. V and J calls plus clone size are reproduced from that table; the DNA served to infer D and trimming. In this sample the table shows roughly 120,000 clones, 9% to 10% of which occur a single time. Together, the top ten hold around 3% of the sample.

The cohort comprised fewer than 700 healthy bone marrow donors. Cohort members were all nominally healthy when sampled, although unrecorded immune exposures were likely present. The donor tested CMV seronegative, placing the donor among the roughly 340 seronegative members of the cohort. Every donor gave a peripheral blood sample, and the peripheral blood mononuclear cells from that sample were used for TCR beta sequencing. The Qiagen DNeasy Blood Extraction Kit was used to extract genomic DNA from the blood cell samples. V trim: 3 bases; J trim: 0 bases; unmatched bases: 4. CDR1 is given as SGHRS and CDR2 as YFSETQ, both from the germline V gene. The CDR3 runs 15 amino acids, cysteine and phenylalanine included. Only the CDR3 part of the read is kept: 45 bases, read in frame from the first base.

This receptor was taken from a man aged 25-40 years in good health and CMV-seronegative. Sequenced sample: PBMCs. The V and J segments used are TRBV5-1 and TRBJ2-7; a stretch of 9 junction bases matches TRBD2. In nucleotides, the sequence is TGCGCCAGCAGCTGGACTAGCGAGAGCTCCTACGAGCAGTACTTC. Its translation reads: CASSWTSESSYEQYF.